A single sample is the source of the 9 T cell receptor beta chains below, sequenced in a study of T cells after yellow fever vaccination. TCRdb redid the calling of the 5' RACE reads with MiXCR, one entry per CDR3 protein. The data contain 510,000 or so distinct CDR3 sequences, roughly 21% of them singletons. The sequencing here drew on PBMCs, taken 15 days after the yellow fever booster vaccination. These receptors were collected from a man between 25 and 39 years old who received the YFV17D yellow fever vaccine.

The CDR3 DNA reads TGTGCCAGCAGTGAGCAGCGGGGATCCCCCGAGACCCAGTACTTC. Amino acid sequence: CASSEQRGSPETQYF. The chain has TRBV28 and TRBJ2-5; TRBD2 agrees at 7 bases. The CDR3 length is 15 residues. Trimming at V came to 5 bases and at J to 5 bases, leaving 11 bases not matched to a gene. Germline CDR1 MDHEN, CDR2 SYDVKM.

The chain has TRBV5-1 and TRBJ2-5; D tentatively reads TRBD1 or TRBD2 (5 bases each). This CDR3 region has 14 residues. Deletions cut 5 bases from V and 3 bases from J, with 14 bases between. Germline V CDR1 and CDR2: SGHRS, YFSETQ. The CDR3 bases are TGCGCCAGCAGTCCCGGGACCCTGAAAGAGACCCAGTACTTC. Protein sequence: CASSPGTLKETQYF.

The chain uses TRBV7-9 and TRBJ2-2, with TRBD2 identical over 7 bases. This CDR3 comprises 15 residues. V lost 6 bases, J lost 3 bases, and 7 bases stayed unmatched. Germline lookup yields CDR1 SEHNR and CDR2 FQNEAQ (reference sequence). CDR3 nucleotide sequence: TGTGCCAGCAGACTAGGGACTACCTACACCGGGGAGCTGTTTTTT. Protein product: CASRLGTTYTGELFF.

The rearrangement uses TRBV27 and TRBJ2-7; D perhaps matches TRBD2 (6 bases). Germline assignment: CDR1 MNHEY and CDR2 SMNVEV (reference sequence). The CDR3 is 14 amino acids. Deletions cut 6 bases from V and 5 bases from J, with 17 bases between. This CDR3 is CASRGASDFDEQYF. The CDR3 nucleotides read TGTGCCAGCAGGGGAGCTAGCGATTTCGACGAGCAGTACTTC.

The J gene is TRBJ2-5, the V gene TRBV9; D is possibly TRBD2 (6 bases). From germline, CDR1 is SGDLS and CDR2 YYNGEE. The CDR3 has 16 residues. V was trimmed by 0 bases and J by 1 base, leaving 13 bases between them. The CDR3 spells CASSVAPTSSQETQYF. The CDR3 bases are TGTGCCAGCAGCGTAGCTCCCACTAGCAGCCAAGAGACCCAGTACTTC.

The V gene is TRBV20-1, the J gene TRBJ2-1; 10 bases match TRBD2. There are 16 residues in the CDR3. The V gene end was trimmed by 6 bases and the J gene end by 7 bases; junction bases not matched to a gene: 15. Germline V gene data show CDR1 as DFQATT and CDR2 as SNEGSKA (reference sequence). This CDR3 is CSALTSGRGKLNEQFF. The CDR3 nucleotides are TGCAGTGCCCTCACCAGCGGGAGGGGGAAGTTGAATGAGCAGTTCTTC.

V and J are TRBV7-2 and TRBJ2-2; D is unresolved. Trimming removed 6 bases from V and 7 bases from J, with 9 bases in between. The CDR3 totals 12 residues. CDR1 and CDR2 from the germline V gene are SGHTA and FQGNSA. Here the CDR3 DNA reads TGTGCCAGCAGTTTTATTGGCGGGGAGCTGTTTTTT. Protein product: CASSFIGGELFF.

This clonotype was seen only a few times. The CDR3 is CASSHPPRGTGELFF. CDR3 bases: TGTGCCAGCAGCCACCCACCCAGGGGGACCGGGGAGCTGTTTTTT. The chain couples TRBV6-1 to TRBJ2-2; 7 nucleotides match TRBD1. Germline assignment: CDR1 MNHNS and CDR2 SASEGT. The ends lost 6 bases at V and 5 bases at J; junction bases unmatched: 9. This CDR3 is built from 15 residues.

The genes are TRBV20-1 and TRBJ2-3, with D unclear. CDR3 length: 14 residues. V lost 4 bases, J lost 2 bases, and 13 bases lay in between. The germline CDR1 and CDR2 sequences are DFQATT and SNEGSKA (reference sequence). The CDR3 is CSAKAASSTDTQYF. The CDR3 DNA sequence: TGCAGTGCTAAGGCTGCTAGTTCCACAGATACGCAGTATTTT.